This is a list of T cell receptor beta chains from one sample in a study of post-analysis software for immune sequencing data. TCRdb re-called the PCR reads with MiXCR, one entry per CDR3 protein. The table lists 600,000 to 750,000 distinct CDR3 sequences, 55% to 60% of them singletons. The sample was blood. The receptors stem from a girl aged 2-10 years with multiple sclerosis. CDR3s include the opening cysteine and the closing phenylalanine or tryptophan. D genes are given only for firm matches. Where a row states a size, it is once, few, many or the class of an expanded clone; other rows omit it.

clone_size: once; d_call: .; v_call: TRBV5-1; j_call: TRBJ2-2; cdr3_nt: TGCGCCAGCAGCTCCTTCTGGGCGAACACCGGGGAGCTGTTTTTT; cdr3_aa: CASSSFWANTGELFF
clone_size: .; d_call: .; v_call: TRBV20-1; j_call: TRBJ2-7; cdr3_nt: TGCAGTGCTAGACCGCAGCTCCACGAGCAGTACTTC; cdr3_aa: CSARPQLHEQYF
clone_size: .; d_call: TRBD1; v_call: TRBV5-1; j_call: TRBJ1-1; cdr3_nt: TGCGCCAGCAGCTTGGCCGAGGGGGCGGATACTGAAGCTTTCTTT; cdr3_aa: CASSLAEGADTEAFF
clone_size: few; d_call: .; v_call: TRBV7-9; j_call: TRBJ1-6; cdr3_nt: TGTGCCAGCAGCTTAGGGCACCAGGGTCCACCCCTCCACTTT; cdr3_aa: CASSLGHQGPPLHF
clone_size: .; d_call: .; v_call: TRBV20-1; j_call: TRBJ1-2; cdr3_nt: TGCAGTGCGGATAGGGAAACAGGGAACTATGGCTACACCTTC; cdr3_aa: CSADRETGNYGYTF
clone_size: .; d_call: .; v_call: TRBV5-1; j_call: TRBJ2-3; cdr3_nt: TGCGCCAGCAGCTTCGACGGAGGCGATACGCAGTATTTT; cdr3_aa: CASSFDGGDTQYF
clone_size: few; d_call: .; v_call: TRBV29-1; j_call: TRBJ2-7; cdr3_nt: TGCAGCGTTGCTCAACAGCGAAATTTTTGGCCGGAGCAGTACTTC; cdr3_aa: CSVAQQRNFWPEQYF
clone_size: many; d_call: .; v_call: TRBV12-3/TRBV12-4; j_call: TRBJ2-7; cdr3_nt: TGTGCCAGCAGTTTAAACTTCGGTCCCTACGAGCAGTACTTC; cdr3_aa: CASSLNFGPYEQYF
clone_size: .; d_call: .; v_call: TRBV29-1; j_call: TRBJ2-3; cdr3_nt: TGCAGCGTTGAAGTCGGGCAGGGGACAGATACGCAGTATTTT; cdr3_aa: CSVEVGQGTDTQYF
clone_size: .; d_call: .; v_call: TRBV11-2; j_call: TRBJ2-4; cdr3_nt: TGTGCCAGCAGCCCGACTAGTCACTTTCAGTACTTC; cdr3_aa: CASSPTSHFQYF
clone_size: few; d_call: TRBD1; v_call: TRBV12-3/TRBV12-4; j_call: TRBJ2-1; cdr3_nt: TGTGCCAGCACCTGGGGGACAGGGTCGAATGAGCAGTTCTTC; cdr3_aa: CASTWGTGSNEQFF
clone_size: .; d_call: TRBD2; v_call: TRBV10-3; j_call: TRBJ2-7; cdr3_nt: TGTGCCATCAGTGAGTCTGACTACCGGGCGGGAGCCTACGAGCAGTACTTC; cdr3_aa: CAISESDYRAGAYEQYF
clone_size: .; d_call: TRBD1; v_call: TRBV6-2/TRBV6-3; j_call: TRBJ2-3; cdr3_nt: TGTGCCAGCAGTTACTTCGGAAAGGGGGCGCTTTTAAGCACAGATACGCAGTATTTT; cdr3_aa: CASSYFGKGALLSTDTQYF
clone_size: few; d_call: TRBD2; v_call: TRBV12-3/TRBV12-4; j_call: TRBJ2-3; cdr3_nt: TGTGCCAGCAGGACCGGGACTAGCAAAGATACGCAGTATTTT; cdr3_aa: CASRTGTSKDTQYF
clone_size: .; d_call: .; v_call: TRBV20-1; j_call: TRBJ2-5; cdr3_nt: TGCAGTGCTAGGCCCGACTACGACCTTTTTCAAGAGACCCAGTACTTC; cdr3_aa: CSARPDYDLFQETQYF
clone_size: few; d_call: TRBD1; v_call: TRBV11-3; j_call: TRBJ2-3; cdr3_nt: TGTGCCAGCAGCCCTCCCGGGACAGGGTATATGAAGTCGGATACGCAGTATTTT; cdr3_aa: CASSPPGTGYMKSDTQYF
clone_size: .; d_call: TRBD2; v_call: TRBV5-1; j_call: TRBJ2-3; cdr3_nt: TGCGCCAGCAGCTTGGCTAGCGGGAGGGCAACAGATACGCAGTATTTT; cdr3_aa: CASSLASGRATDTQYF
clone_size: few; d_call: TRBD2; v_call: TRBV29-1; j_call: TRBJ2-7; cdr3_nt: TGCAGCGCCCTAGGGGCGGGAGACGAGCAGTACTTC; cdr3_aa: CSALGAGDEQYF
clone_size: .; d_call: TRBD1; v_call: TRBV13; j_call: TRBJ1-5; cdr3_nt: TGTGCCAGCAGCCTAAGACAGGGCACTAGCAATCAGCCCCAGCATTTT; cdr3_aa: CASSLRQGTSNQPQHF
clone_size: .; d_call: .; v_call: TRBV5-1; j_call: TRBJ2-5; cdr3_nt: TGCGCCAGCAGCTGGACAGCGGGGATAGAGACCCAGTACTTC; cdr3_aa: CASSWTAGIETQYF
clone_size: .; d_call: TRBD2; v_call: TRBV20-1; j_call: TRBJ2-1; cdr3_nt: TGCAGTGCTAGCGGTAGCGGGGGCGAGCCGAATGAGCAGTTCTTC; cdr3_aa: CSASGSGGEPNEQFF
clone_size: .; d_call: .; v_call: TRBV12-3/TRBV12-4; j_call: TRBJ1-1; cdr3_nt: TGTGCCAGCAGTTTAAAGGAAGGAGCTTTCTTT; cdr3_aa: CASSLKEGAFF
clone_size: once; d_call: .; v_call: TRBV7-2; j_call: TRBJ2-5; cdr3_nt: TGTGCCAGCAGCAAGACGTTCGTGGAGACCCAGTACTTC; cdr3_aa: CASSKTFVETQYF
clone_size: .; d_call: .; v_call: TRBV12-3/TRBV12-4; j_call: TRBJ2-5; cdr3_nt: TGTGCCAGCAGTTTAAAGCGGTACCAAGAGACCCAGTACTTC; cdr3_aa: CASSLKRYQETQYF
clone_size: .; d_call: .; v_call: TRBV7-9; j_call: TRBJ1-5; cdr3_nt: TGTGCCAGCAGCTCAGGTGACAGTAGCAATCAGCCCCAGCATTTT; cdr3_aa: CASSSGDSSNQPQHF
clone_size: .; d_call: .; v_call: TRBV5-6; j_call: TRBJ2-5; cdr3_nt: TGTGCCGGCAGCTCCGGGCCGGGGGAAGAGACCCAGTACTTC; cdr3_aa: CAGSSGPGEETQYF
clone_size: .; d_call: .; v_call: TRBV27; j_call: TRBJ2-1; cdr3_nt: TGTGCCAGCAGTTCGGGTACCTACCATGAGCAGTTCTTC; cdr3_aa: CASSSGTYHEQFF
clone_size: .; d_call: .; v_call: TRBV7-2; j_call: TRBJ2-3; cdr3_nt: TGTGCCAGCAGCTTAGACGCGGGCAACACAGATACGCAGTATTTT; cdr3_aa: CASSLDAGNTDTQYF
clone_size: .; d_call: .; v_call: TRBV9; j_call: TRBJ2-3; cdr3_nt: TGTGCCAGCAGCGCCCCCGGGGGCGTTGTGGATACGCAGTATTTT; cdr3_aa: CASSAPGGVVDTQYF
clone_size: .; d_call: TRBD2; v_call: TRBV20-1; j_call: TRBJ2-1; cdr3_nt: TGCAGTGCTAGAGCGTTGTGGCAGGGACTAGCGGGAGTTTCCTACAATGAGCAGTTCTTC; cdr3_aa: CSARALWQGLAGVSYNEQFF
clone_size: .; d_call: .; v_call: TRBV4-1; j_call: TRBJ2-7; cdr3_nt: TGCGCCAGCAGCCTACAGGGAAACACTTACGAGCAGTACTTC; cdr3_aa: CASSLQGNTYEQYF
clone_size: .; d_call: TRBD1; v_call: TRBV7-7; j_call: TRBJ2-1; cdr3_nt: TGTGCTAGCAGCTACGGGGACAGCAATGAGCAGTTCTTC; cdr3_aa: CASSYGDSNEQFF
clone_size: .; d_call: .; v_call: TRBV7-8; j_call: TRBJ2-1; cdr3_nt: TGTGCCAGCAGCTTAGAGGCGCGGAGCTACAATGAGCAGTTCTTC; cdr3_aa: CASSLEARSYNEQFF
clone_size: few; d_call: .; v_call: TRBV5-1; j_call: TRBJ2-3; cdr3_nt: TGCGCCAGCAGCTTGGCCGCAAAGACAGATACGCAGTATTTT; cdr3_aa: CASSLAAKTDTQYF
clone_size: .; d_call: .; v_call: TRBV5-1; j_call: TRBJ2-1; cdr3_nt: TGCGCCAGCAGTTACAATCGGGGCCTAGTATACAATGAGCAGTTCTTC; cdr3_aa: CASSYNRGLVYNEQFF
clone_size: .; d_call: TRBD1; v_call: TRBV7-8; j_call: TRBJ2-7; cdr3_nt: TGTGCCAGCAGCCCTAAAGGGGGACAGGGTAACTACGAGCAGTACTTC; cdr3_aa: CASSPKGGQGNYEQYF
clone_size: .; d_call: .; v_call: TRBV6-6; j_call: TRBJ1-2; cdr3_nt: TGTGCCAGCAGTTACTCGACGGGGGCAGCGGATGGCTACACCTTC; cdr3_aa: CASSYSTGAADGYTF
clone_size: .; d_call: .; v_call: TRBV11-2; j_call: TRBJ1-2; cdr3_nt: TGTGCCAGCAGTCCTGGGGGGGGCCCTTGGGCTAGTCATGGCTACACCTTC; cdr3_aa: CASSPGGGPWASHGYTF
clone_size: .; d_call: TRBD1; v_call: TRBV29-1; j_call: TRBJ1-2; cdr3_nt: TGCAGCGTTGGAGAGTACAGGGGAGGAGATGGCTACACCTTC; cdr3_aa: CSVGEYRGGDGYTF
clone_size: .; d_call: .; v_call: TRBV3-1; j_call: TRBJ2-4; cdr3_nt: TGTGCCGGCAGCACTACAGGGGAGGGCAAAAACATTCAGTACTTC; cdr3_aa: CAGSTTGEGKNIQYF
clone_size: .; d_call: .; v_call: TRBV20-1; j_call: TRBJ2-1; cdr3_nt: TGCAGTGCTAGAGAAAGCGGCAGCTCCTACAATGAGCAGTTCTTC; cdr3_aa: CSARESGSSYNEQFF
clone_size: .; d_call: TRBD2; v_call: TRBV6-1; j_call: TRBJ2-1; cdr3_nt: TGTGCCAGCAGTTCGGAAGGACTAGCAGTCTACAATGAGCAGTTCTTC; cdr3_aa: CASSSEGLAVYNEQFF
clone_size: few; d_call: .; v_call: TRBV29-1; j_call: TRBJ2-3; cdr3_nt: TGCAGCGTTGTCGTTTTAGATACGCAGTATTTT; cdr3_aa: CSVVVLDTQYF
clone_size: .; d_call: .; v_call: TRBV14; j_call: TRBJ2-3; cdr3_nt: TGTGCCAGCAGCCAGACTCAGGGGTATTATACGCAGTATTTT; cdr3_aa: CASSQTQGYYTQYF
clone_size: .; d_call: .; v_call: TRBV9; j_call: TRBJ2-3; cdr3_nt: TGTGCCAGCAGCGTAGCGGGAGACCCAGATACGCAGTATTTT; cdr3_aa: CASSVAGDPDTQYF
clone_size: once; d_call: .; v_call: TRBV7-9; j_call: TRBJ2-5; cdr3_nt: TGTGCCAGCAGCTCCCCCTGGAGGGCCAGGGAGACCCAGTACTTC; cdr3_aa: CASSSPWRARETQYF
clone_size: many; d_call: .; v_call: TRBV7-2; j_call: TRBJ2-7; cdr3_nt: TGTGCCAGCAGCTTAGTTTCGTCTAGTCCCCTCCGGGAGCAGTACTTC; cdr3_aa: CASSLVSSSPLREQYF
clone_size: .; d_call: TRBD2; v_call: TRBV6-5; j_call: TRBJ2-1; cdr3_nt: TGTGCCAGCAGTTCTAGCGGGGGCTATCAGGAGCAGTTCTTC; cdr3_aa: CASSSSGGYQEQFF
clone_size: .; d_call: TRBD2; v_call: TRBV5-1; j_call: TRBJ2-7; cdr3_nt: TGCGCCAGCAGCTTGGTGGGACTAGCGGAGACCTACGAGCAGTACTTC; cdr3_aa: CASSLVGLAETYEQYF
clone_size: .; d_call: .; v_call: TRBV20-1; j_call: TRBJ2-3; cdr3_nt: TGCAGTGCTCCCAGGGGCCGCGAAGATACGCAGTATTTT; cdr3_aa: CSAPRGREDTQYF
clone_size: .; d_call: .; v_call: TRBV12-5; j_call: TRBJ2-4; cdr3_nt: TGTGTCCACGGACAGGGGCTAGCGGGCGCCACGGACTACAATGAGCAGTACTTC; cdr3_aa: CVHGQGLAGATDYNEQYF
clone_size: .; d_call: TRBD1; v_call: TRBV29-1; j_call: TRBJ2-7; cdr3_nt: TGCAGCGTTGCGGGGGACAGGGGGCTTCAGGACGAGCAGTACTTC; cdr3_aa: CSVAGDRGLQDEQYF
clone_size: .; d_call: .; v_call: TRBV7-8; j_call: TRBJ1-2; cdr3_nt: TGTGCCAGCAGCTTAGCCAGGAACGGTGGTCCTAACTATGGCTACACCTTC; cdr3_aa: CASSLARNGGPNYGYTF
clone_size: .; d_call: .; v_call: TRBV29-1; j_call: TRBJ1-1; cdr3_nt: TGCAGCGTTGTAGGGACGGCCACTGAAGCTTTCTTT; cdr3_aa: CSVVGTATEAFF
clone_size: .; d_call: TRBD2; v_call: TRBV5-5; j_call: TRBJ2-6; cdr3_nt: TGTGCCAGCAGCTGGGAAGCGGGATCTGGGGCCAACGTCCTGACTTTC; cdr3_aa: CASSWEAGSGANVLTF
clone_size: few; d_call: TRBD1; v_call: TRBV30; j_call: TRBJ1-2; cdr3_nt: TGTGCCTGGAGTCAACAGGGGGCGGTTGGCTACACCTTC; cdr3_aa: CAWSQQGAVGYTF
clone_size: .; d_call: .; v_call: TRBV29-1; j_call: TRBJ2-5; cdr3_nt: TGCAGCGTTGAACTCCTGACAGGCTACCAAGAGACCCAGTACTTC; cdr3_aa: CSVELLTGYQETQYF
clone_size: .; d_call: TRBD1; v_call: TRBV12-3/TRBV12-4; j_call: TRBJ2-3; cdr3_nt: TGTGCCAGCAGTTTAGCGGCCCAGGGGGCGACAGATACGGAATATTTT; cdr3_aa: CASSLAAQGATDTEYF